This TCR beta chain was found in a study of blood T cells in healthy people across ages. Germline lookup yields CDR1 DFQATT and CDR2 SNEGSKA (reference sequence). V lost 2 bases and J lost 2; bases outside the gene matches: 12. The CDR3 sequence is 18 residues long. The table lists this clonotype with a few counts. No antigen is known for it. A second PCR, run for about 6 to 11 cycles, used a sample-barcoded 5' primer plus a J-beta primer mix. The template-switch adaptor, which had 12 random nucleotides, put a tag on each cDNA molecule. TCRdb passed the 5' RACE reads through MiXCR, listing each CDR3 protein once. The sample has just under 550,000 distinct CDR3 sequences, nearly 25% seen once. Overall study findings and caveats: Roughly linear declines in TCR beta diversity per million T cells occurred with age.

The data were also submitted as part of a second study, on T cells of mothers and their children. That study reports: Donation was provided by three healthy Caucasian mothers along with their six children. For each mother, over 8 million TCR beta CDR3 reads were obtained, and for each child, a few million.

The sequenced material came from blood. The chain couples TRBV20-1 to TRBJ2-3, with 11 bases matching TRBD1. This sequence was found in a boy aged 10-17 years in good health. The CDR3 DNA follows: TGCAGTGCTAGACCTCCGGACAGGGGGCGACGGTACACAGATACGCAGTATTTT. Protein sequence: CSARPPDRGRRYTDTQYF.